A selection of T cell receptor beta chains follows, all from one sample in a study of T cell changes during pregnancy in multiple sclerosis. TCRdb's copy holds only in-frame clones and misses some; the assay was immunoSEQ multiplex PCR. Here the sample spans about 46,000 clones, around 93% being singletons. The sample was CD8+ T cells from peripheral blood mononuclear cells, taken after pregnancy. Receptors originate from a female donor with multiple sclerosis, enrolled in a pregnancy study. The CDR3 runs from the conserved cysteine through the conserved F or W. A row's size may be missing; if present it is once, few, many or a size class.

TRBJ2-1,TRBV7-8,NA,CASADRGPYNEQFF
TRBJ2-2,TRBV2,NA,CASSERKHRQGDTGELFF
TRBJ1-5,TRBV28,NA,CASSSSQGGRNQPQHF
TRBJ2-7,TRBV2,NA,CASLGSGYEQYF
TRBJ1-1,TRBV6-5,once,CASSYASTGGTEAFF
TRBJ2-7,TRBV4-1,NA,CASSPLAGGNEQYF
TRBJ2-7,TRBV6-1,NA,CASRETGADYYEQYF
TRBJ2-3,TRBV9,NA,CASSVVGGGSTDTQYF
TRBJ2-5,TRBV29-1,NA,CSASGGQGAETQYF
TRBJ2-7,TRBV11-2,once,CASSTPGQYVYEQYF
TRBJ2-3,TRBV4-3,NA,CASSPGAGGRDTQYF
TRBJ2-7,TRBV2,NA,CASRESGGYEQYF
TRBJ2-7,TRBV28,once,CASSPPSTPYEQYF
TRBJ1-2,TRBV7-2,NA,CASSLPSGLTNYGYTF
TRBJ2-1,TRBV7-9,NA,CASSLARRGPSYNEQFF
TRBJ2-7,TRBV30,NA,CASSEGTAYEQYF
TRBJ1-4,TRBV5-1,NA,CASSAGQRGNEKLFF
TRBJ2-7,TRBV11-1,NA,CASSSDLGGYEQYF
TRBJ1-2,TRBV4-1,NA,CASSQDPGTGNYGYTF
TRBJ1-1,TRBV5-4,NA,CASSSTGTGVLGTEAFF
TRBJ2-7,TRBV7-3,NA,CASSPGQTYEQYF
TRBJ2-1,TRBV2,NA,CASRPGLGYNEQFF
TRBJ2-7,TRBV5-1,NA,CASSHDPGFDPYEQYF
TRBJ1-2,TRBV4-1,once,CASSQDSPDRGYGYTF
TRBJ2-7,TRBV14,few,CASSPYRGHYEQYF
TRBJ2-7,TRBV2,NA,CASSEELYSYEQYF
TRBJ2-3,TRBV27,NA,CASSFEAGGMITDTQYF
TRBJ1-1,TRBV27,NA,CASSSSQGANTEAFF
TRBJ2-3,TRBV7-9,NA,CASSPGTGGKADTQYF
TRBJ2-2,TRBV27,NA,CASSLSGWASGMGELFF
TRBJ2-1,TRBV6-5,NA,CATRITAAYNEQFF
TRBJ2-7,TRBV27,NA,CASSPRGLFGEQYF
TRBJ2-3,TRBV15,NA,CATSIGTSTDTQYF
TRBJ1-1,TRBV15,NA,CATRSPGQPNTEAFF
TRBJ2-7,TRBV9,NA,CASSVGSTVDYEQYF
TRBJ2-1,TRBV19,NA,CASSITAYNEQFF
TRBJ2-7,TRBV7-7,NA,CASSLEQDYEQYF
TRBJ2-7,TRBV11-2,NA,CASSTGTGGYEQYF
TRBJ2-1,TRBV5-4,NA,CASSPERFGTGGYNEQFF
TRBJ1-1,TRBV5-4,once,CASSLQGDTEAFF
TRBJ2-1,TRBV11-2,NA,CASRSMLGRGGVYNEQFF
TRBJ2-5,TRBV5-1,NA,CASSVYLGGGGETQYF
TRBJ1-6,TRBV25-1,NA,CASSGGSPLHF
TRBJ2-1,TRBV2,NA,CASSEAGLAGADEQFF
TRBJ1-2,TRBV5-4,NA,CASSPSGQGGNYGYTF
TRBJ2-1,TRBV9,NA,CASSVEAVLGGSYNEQFF
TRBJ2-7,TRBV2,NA,CASSQEVGYEQYF
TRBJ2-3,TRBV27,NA,CASSLSGTVPYSTDTQYF
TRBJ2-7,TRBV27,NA,CASSPSLGAPYEQYF
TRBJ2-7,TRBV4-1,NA,CASSQEGQEQYF
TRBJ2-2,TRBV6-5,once,CASRLGGLASGELFF
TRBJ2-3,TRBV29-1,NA,CSVEGFGRGGDTQYF
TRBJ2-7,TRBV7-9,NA,CASSSGNEGEQYF